These 20 T cell receptor beta chains originate from one sample sequenced in a study of CD8+ T cells in alopecia areata. The CD4+ cells of five biomarker-study patients went through sorting. This sorting yielded CD25+CD127- cells. RNA was extracted and reverse transcribed into cDNA as the sequencing template. The method was immunoSEQ multiplex PCR; TCRdb's version includes in-frame clones alone and lacks a portion of them. This sample has 37,000 or so clones; over 50% occur once, and the top ten carry 1.8%. The source material was CD4+ Tregs sorted from blood. The receptors originated from a human donor with alopecia areata.

This clone was found a few times. The chain carries TRBV28 and TRBJ1-5, with TRBD1 as a possible D gene (5 bases). This CDR3 region has 21 residues. V was shortened by 5 bases and J by 0 bases, with 29 bases between the two germline ends. Germline V gene data show CDR1 as MDHEN and CDR2 as SYDVKM. The CDR3 protein is CASSPIPSRVTLRDSNQPQHF. DNA for the CDR3: TGTGCCAGCAGTCCCATACCCTCCAGGGTAACGCTAAGAGATAGCAATCAGCCCCAGCATTTT.

This clone was detected only a few times. V gene TRBV4-1 combines with J gene TRBJ1-5; 7 bases map to TRBD1. Germline-derived CDR1 and CDR2 are MGHRA and YSYEKL. The CDR3 totals 14 residues. Germline trimming cut 3 bases from V and 2 bases from J; bases unmatched to any gene: 1. The CDR3 coding sequence is TGCGCCAGCAGCCATACAGGGGGCAATCAGCCCCAGCATTTT. Its translation is CASSHTGGNQPQHF.

The chain couples TRBV5-6 to TRBJ1-5, with D hard to call. CDR1 is SGHDT and CDR2 is YYEEEE in the germline V gene. This CDR3 contains 13 residues. The ends were cut back, 4 bases at V and 3 bases at J, with 8 bases in the middle. The CDR3 protein is CASSPSPNQPQHF. The DNA of the CDR3 is TGTGCCAGCAGCCCCAGTCCCAATCAGCCCCAGCATTTT. The full variable domain, rest sourced from reference TRBV5-6 and TRBJ1-5, is DAGVTQSPTHLIKTRGQQVTLRCSPKSGHDTVSWYQQALGQGPQFIFQYYEEEERQRGNFPDRFSGHQFPNYSSELNVNALLLGDSALYLCASSPSPNQPQHFGDGTRLSIL.

The genes are TRBV7-3 and TRBJ2-1; D possibly matches TRBD1 or TRBD2 (6 bases each). The CDR3 consists of 16 residues. Germline V gene data show CDR1 as SGHTA and CDR2 as FQGTGA. With 8 bases removed from V and 0 bases from J, the gap between germline ends came to 17 bases. The chain's CDR3 is CASSTRGRSSYNEQFF. CDR3 DNA: TGTGCCAGCTCCACCCGGGGGCGGAGCTCCTACAATGAGCAGTTCTTC.

This chain joins TRBV18 and TRBJ2-3; D remains ambiguous. Trimming pared 5 bases from V and 2 bases from J, leaving 14 bases between. The length of the CDR3 is 15 residues. CDR1 is KGHSH, CDR2 LQKENI, per germline. The chain's CDR3 is CASSATAVPTDTQYF. As DNA, the CDR3 is TGTGCCAGCTCAGCGACTGCAGTCCCCACAGATACGCAGTATTTT.

This clone was observed a few times. V usage is TRBV5-1 and J usage is TRBJ2-3, with 10 nucleotides matching TRBD2. Trimming took 2 bases from V and 3 from J; bases not matched to a gene: 0. This CDR3 is built from 14 residues. The germline CDR1 and CDR2 sequences are SGHRS and YFSETQ. CDR3 bases: TGCGCCAGCAGCTTTAGCGGGAGGACAGATACGCAGTATTTT. Protein: CASSFSGRTDTQYF.

The gene calls are TRBV10-3 and TRBJ2-7, with 8 nucleotides matching TRBD1. Germline-derived CDR1 and CDR2 are ENHRY and SYGVKD. Losses at the gene ends were 4 bases for V and 6 bases for J; bases not matched to a gene: 11. The CDR3 has 15 residues. CDR3 bases: TGTGCCATCAGTGCCAGGGAACAGGGGGTCGGCGAGCAGTACTTC. It is translated as CAISAREQGVGEQYF.

The genes are TRBV6-6 and TRBJ2-3; 9 nucleotides line up with TRBD1. J was trimmed by 9 bases and V by 4 bases; bases with no gene match: 5. The CDR3 covers 13 residues. CDR1 and CDR2 (germline): MNHNY, SVGAGI (reference sequence). The CDR3 here is CASSWDRAGTQYF. The DNA of the CDR3 is TGTGCCAGCAGTTGGGACAGGGCAGGGACGCAGTATTTT.

The V call is TRBV9, the J call TRBJ1-6; tentatively, D is TRBD1 (6 bases). The CDR3 contains 15 residues. The V gene's germline CDR1 is SGDLS and CDR2 YYNGEE. V lost 5 bases to trimming and J lost 5 bases, with 14 bases between them. The CDR3 DNA sequence: TGTGCCAGCAGTCGACAGGTAGAGCATAATTCACCCCTCCACTTT. This encodes CASSRQVEHNSPLHF. Together with reference TRBV9 and TRBJ1-6, the CDR3 gives the full variable domain: DSGVTQTPKHLITATGQRVTLRCSPRSGDLSVYWYQQSLDQGLQFLIQYYNGEERAKGNILERFSAQQFPDLHSELNLSSLELGDSALYFCASSRQVEHNSPLHFGNGTRLTVT.

This clone turned up a few times. The chain couples TRBV7-9 to TRBJ1-1; a weak D match, TRBD1 (6 bases). V lost 5 bases and J 6 bases, leaving 13 bases between the germline ends. This CDR3 is 13 amino acids long. Germline-derived CDR1 and CDR2 are SEHNR and FQNEAQ (reference sequence). The CDR3 is CASSTWTDSEAFF. In DNA form, the CDR3 reads TGTGCCAGCAGCACTTGGACAGACTCTGAAGCTTTCTTT.

This chain joins TRBV2 and TRBJ1-2; TRBD1 is a possible D gene (5 bases). V was shortened by 6 bases and J by 2 bases, with 10 bases between the two germline ends. This CDR3 contains 13 residues. CDR1 SNHLY and CDR2 FYNNEI come from the germline V gene. The CDR3 DNA reads as TGTGCCAGCAGCGTCGACAGAAACTATGGCTACACCTTC. This encodes CASSVDRNYGYTF.

The chain has TRBV4-2 and TRBJ1-2; no firm D call. CDR1 LGHNA and CDR2 YNFKEQ come from the germline V gene. Trimming took 4 bases from V and 0 from J, leaving 15 bases between them. This CDR3 contains 16 residues. The CDR3 sequence: CASSPGPSLANYGYTF. DNA of the CDR3: TGTGCCAGCAGCCCCGGTCCCAGCCTCGCTAACTATGGCTACACCTTC.

The chain carries TRBV27 and TRBJ1-5; unclear D gene. V lost 5 bases to trimming and J lost 2 bases, with 13 bases between them. The CDR3 sequence is 15 residues long. From germline, CDR1 is MNHEY and CDR2 SMNVEV (reference sequence). CDR3 in amino acids: CASSLTGNRNQPQHF. In nucleotides, the CDR3 is TGTGCCAGCAGTCTGACGGGGAACCGCAATCAGCCCCAGCATTTT.

This rearrangement joins TRBV5-1 to TRBJ2-3; 10 nucleotides agree with TRBD1. Germline CDR1 and CDR2: SGHRS and YFSETQ. Trimming at V came to 3 bases and at J to 0 bases, leaving 1 base not matched to a gene. CDR3 size: 15 residues. The DNA of the CDR3 is TGCGCCAGCAGCTCGACAGGGGGCAGCACAGATACGCAGTATTTT. This gives the protein CASSSTGGSTDTQYF.

The chain carries TRBV14 and TRBJ1-2, with a tentative D call TRBD1 (6 bases). V was trimmed by 1 base and J by 8 bases, leaving 8 bases between them. The germline CDR1 and CDR2 sequences are SGHDN and FVKESK. This CDR3 spans 12 amino acids. CDR3 sequence reads: CASSQVGTGYTF. The CDR3 region has the DNA TGTGCCAGCAGCCAAGTCGGGACAGGCTACACCTTC.

The rearrangement uses TRBV20-1 and TRBJ2-1, with D possibly being TRBD1 (5 bases). The CDR3 sequence is 11 residues long. Germline CDR1 is DFQATT and CDR2 is SNEGSKA (reference sequence). V gave up 8 bases and J gave up 4 bases, with 9 bases separating them. The CDR3, as DNA: TGCAGTACACAGGAATACAATGAGCAGTTCTTC. Protein sequence: CSTQEYNEQFF.

To note about this clone: The junction and the germline gene differ at one end; a read error may be behind it. This sequence joins TRBV4-1 and TRBJ1-5; the D is unclear. The CDR3 length is 16 residues. Germline assignment: CDR1 MGHRA and CDR2 YSYEKL. The CDR3 coding sequence is TGCGCCAGCAGCCATAGCGGGAGAGGTCGCAATCAGCCCCGGCATTTT. It is translated as CASSHSGRGRNQPRHF.

The chain has TRBV7-6 and TRBJ2-7; D gene uncertain. V dropped 1 base and J dropped 1 base, with 11 bases sitting between them. Germline-derived CDR1 and CDR2 are SGHVS and FNYEAQ. This CDR3 is 15 amino acids long. Here the CDR3 DNA reads TGTGCCAGCAGCTTAGAGGACGGAGCATCCTACGAGCAGTACTTC. It is translated as CASSLEDGASYEQYF.

The gene calls are TRBV6-1 and TRBJ2-3; 8 bases align to TRBD2. Unmatched junction bases numbered 6, after V lost 6 bases and J lost 4 bases. Germline lookup yields CDR1 MNHNS and CDR2 SASEGT. CDR3 length equals 14 residues. CDR3 in amino acids: CASRSGRGADTQYF. The CDR3 coding sequence is TGTGCCAGCAGGAGCGGGAGAGGGGCAGATACGCAGTATTTT.

The table lists this clone with a few counts. The J gene is TRBJ2-5, the V gene TRBV5-4; D not resolved. CDR3 length equals 13 residues. Trimming pared 0 bases from V and 5 bases from J, leaving 8 bases between. Germline lookup yields CDR1 SGHNT and CDR2 YYREEE (reference sequence). The CDR3 nucleotides read TGTGCCAGCAGCTTGGCTCTAACGGAGACCCAGTACTTC. Residues: CASSLALTETQYF.